The 16 T cell receptor beta chains below come from one sample, sequenced in a study of regulatory T cells in long-lasting Graves disease. Construction of TCR beta libraries relied on iRepertoire HTBI primers and on Arm-PCR targeting CDR3 regions. One entry per CDR3 protein results from TCRdb running MiXCR on the multiplex PCR reads. The sample has 300,000 to 400,000 distinct CDR3 sequences, approximately 15% seen once. Time point reported: newly diagnosed GD, antithyroid drugs for less than 3 months. Extracted PBMC RNA gave rise to the TCR library. The same sample was also used in a study of T cells in Graves' hyperthyroidism and ophthalmopathy.

The sample in question was peripheral blood mononuclear cells (PBMCs), obtained at new diagnosis, from a patient treated with antithyroid drugs. The source is a man aged 40-49 years with Graves disease.

This clonotype was seen ten or more times. The chain couples TRBV3-1 to TRBJ2-5; the D gene could be TRBD1 or TRBD2 (5 bases each). CDR1 and CDR2 from the germline V gene are LGHDT and YNNKEL (reference sequence). The V gene lost 0 bases and the J gene lost 4 bases, with 12 bases spanning the gap. This CDR3 has 15 amino acids. CDR3 in amino acids: CASSQERGTRETQYF. The CDR3 region has the DNA TGTGCCAGCAGCCAAGAAAGAGGGACGAGAGAGACCCAGTACTTC.

V and J are TRBV20-1 and TRBJ2-3; no definite D call. The CDR3 is 11 amino acids. Trimming took off 4 bases at V and 4 bases at J, with 6 bases between the two ends. Germline values: CDR1 DFQATT, CDR2 SNEGSKA (reference sequence). CDR3 in DNA: TGCAGTGCTATTCGGTCAGATACGCAGTATTTT. It yields the protein CSAIRSDTQYF.

This clonotype has more than one count but fewer than ten. The chain uses TRBV5-4 and TRBJ2-2, with 12 bases aligning to TRBD1. V shed 4 bases, J shed 7 bases, and the junction held 5 bases outside the gene matches. CDR1 is SGHNT, CDR2 YYREEE, per germline (reference sequence). CDR3 size: 15 residues. The CDR3 spells CASSRDRGRDGELFF. In DNA, the CDR3 is TGTGCCAGCAGCAGGGACAGGGGGCGCGACGGGGAGCTGTTTTTT. The full variable domain, rest sourced from reference TRBV5-4 and TRBJ2-2, is ETGVTQSPTHLIKTRGQQVTLRCSSQSGHNTVSWYQQALGQGPQFIFQYYREEENGRGNFPPRFSGLQFPNYSSELNVNALELDDSALYLCASSRDRGRDGELFFGEGSRLTVL.

This clonotype has ten or more counts. One junction end does not reproduce the germline sequence, and a read error may be involved. CDR3 loop: CASSEAPGGGFF. In nucleotides, the CDR3 is TGTGCCAGCAGTGAAGCGCCCGGGGGTGGCTTCTTC. The J gene is TRBJ2-5, the V gene TRBV2; D may be TRBD2 (6 bases). This CDR3 is built from 12 residues. Germline CDR1 is SNHLY and CDR2 is FYNNEI.

This clonotype was observed many times. Here the CDR3 DNA reads TGCGCCAGCAGCTCTGCCCCAGGGGGGAAGACAGATACGCAGTATTTT. Translated: CASSSAPGGKTDTQYF. The chain carries TRBV5-1 and TRBJ2-3; D might be TRBD1 (7 bases). There are 16 residues in the CDR3. The V and J ends lost 3 bases and 3 bases respectively, with 17 bases between them. Per the germline V gene, CDR1 is SGHRS and CDR2 is YFSETQ.

This clonotype was recorded many times. This rearrangement joins TRBV3-1 to TRBJ1-1; tentative D call: TRBD1 (5 bases). The CDR3 has 16 amino acids. Trimming took off 4 bases at V and 4 bases at J, with 19 bases between the two ends. Germline V gives CDR1 LGHDT, CDR2 YNNKEL (reference sequence). This CDR3 is CASSRSRFQGSTEAFF. The CDR3 nucleotides are TGTGCCAGCAGCCGATCAAGATTTCAGGGAAGCACTGAAGCTTTCTTT.

This clonotype was seen only a few times. A clone one base away is much larger, so this may be a read error. No conserved phenylalanine or tryptophan is present at the end of the CDR3, so a read error is the likely explanation. The V and J genes are TRBV7-8 and TRBJ1-1, with D hard to call. CDR3 length equals 13 residues. V was cut by 4 bases and J by 7 bases, with 13 bases left in between. CDR1 is SGHVS and CDR2 is FQNEAQ in the germline V gene. CDR3 in DNA: TGTGCCAGCAGCTCCAGGACGCGGATTGAAGCTTTCTCT. The encoded protein is CASSSRTRIEAFS.

The chain combines TRBV5-4 with TRBJ1-6, with 7 bases that match TRBD1. With V trimmed by 5 bases and J by 7 bases, 9 bases remained unmatched. Germline lookup yields CDR1 SGHNT and CDR2 YYREEE (reference sequence). The CDR3 runs to 15 residues. CDR3 DNA: TGTGCCAGCAGGCGACAGGGCAGTGGGAATTCACCCCTCCACTTT. Translation gives CASRRQGSGNSPLHF.

There are a few counts of this clonotype. The chain uses TRBV7-9 and TRBJ2-5, with 7 bases fitting TRBD2. In germline, CDR1 is SEHNR, CDR2 FQNEAQ (reference sequence). CDR3 length equals 14 residues. After removal of 5 bases from V and 3 bases from J, the junction contained 6 bases not matched to a gene. As DNA, the CDR3 is TGTGCCAGCAGCCCTATGGGGGGGAAAGAGACCCAGTACTTC. Its protein is CASSPMGGKETQYF. The variable domain in full, completed from reference TRBV7-9 and TRBJ2-5, reads DTGVSQNPRHKITKRGQNVTFRCDPISEHNRLYWYRQTLGQGPEFLTYFQNEAQLEKSRLLSDRFSAERPKGSFSTLEIQRTEQGDSAMYLCASSPMGGKETQYFGPGTRLLVL.

This clonotype was picked up many times. The chain employs TRBV12-3 or TRBV12-4 and TRBJ2-3; no firm D call. This CDR3 has 12 amino acids. V shed 5 bases and J shed 5 bases, with 8 bases lying between them. The CDR3 spells CASSPAVDTQYF. The DNA for the CDR3 is TGTGCCAGCAGTCCTGCTGTAGATACGCAGTATTTT.

This clonotype was observed a handful of times. The chain couples TRBV6-2 or TRBV6-3 to TRBJ1-2; maybe TRBD1 (5 bases). Germline V lookup: CDR1 MNHEY, CDR2 SVGEGT. Trimming left V 6 bases short and J 4 bases short, with 15 bases between. The CDR3 length is 14 residues. The CDR3 DNA reads TGTGCCAGCAGCTGGACACTAACACTCTATGGCTACACCTTC. Its translation is CASSWTLTLYGYTF.

The chain recombines TRBV7-3 with TRBJ2-1; D not resolved. CDR3 size: 15 residues. The germline gives CDR1 SGHTA, CDR2 FQGTGA. Trimming took off 2 bases at V and 5 bases at J, with 13 bases between the two ends. CDR3: CASSLWASPDNEQFF. Written as DNA, the CDR3 is TGTGCCAGCAGCTTATGGGCGTCCCCGGACAATGAGCAGTTCTTC.

Concerning this clonotype itself: A far larger clone lies a single base away; this is likely a read error. A read error is likely, as this CDR3 ends without the conserved phenylalanine or tryptophan. The chain recombines TRBV2 with TRBJ1-1, with TRBD1 as a possible D gene (5 bases). This CDR3 comprises 13 residues. V shed 5 bases and J shed 5 bases, with 12 bases lying between them. The germline V gene has CDR1 SNHLY and CDR2 FYNNEI. This CDR3 reads CASSKGRMTEAFL. DNA for the CDR3: TGTGCCAGCAGTAAGGGACGCATGACTGAAGCTTTCCTT.

This clonotype was seen ten or more times. The genes are TRBV15 and TRBJ2-5, with a tentative D call TRBD1 (5 bases). The length of the CDR3 is 13 residues. Trimming took off 3 bases at V and 4 bases at J, with 9 bases between the two ends. Looked up from germline, CDR1 is LNHNV and CDR2 is YYDKDF (reference sequence). CDR3 residues: CATSSAGSETQYF. CDR3 nucleotides: TGTGCCACCAGCAGTGCAGGGTCAGAGACCCAGTACTTC.

At least ten counts were recorded for this clonotype. This sequence joins TRBV27 and TRBJ2-5; TRBD1 agrees at 9 bases. V was clipped by 5 bases and J by 4 bases; unmatched bases: 5. CDR3 length: 14 residues. CDR1 and CDR2 (germline): MNHEY, SMNVEV (reference sequence). The DNA for the CDR3 is TGTGCCAGCAGTACCCAGGACAGGGGAGAGACCCAGTACTTC. Its translation is CASSTQDRGETQYF.

This clonotype was counted at least ten times. The chain links TRBV25-1 to TRBJ1-3; the D gene is possibly TRBD1 (6 bases). The length of the CDR3 is 14 residues. Germline V gene data show CDR1 as MGHDK and CDR2 as SYGVNS. Trimming pared 2 bases from V and 2 bases from J, leaving 7 bases between. This CDR3 reads CASSEQGTGNTIYF. The CDR3, as DNA: TGTGCCAGCAGTGAACAGGGGACTGGAAACACCATATATTTT.